The 21 T cell receptor beta chains in this list originate from one sample, sequenced in a study of T cell responses to AZD1222 COVID-19 vaccine. Repertoires were generated with immunoSEQ multiplex PCR, while TCRdb's copy carries only in-frame clones and drops some. This table holds around 78,000 clones, 90% found once. The specimen was peripheral blood, collected on day 0 of AZD1222 vaccination. The receptor set was obtained from an adult in good health.

This clone is a singleton in its sample. V usage is TRBV5-1 and J usage is TRBJ1-2; possible D gene TRBD1, 6 bases. The CDR3 is 15 amino acids. V lost 3 bases and J lost 4, with 16 bases in between. Germline assignment: CDR1 SGHRS and CDR2 YFSETQ. The CDR3 loop is CASSSTGGSSYGYTF. The CDR3 region has the DNA TGCGCCAGCAGCTCCACGGGGGGCAGCTCCTATGGCTACACCTTC. Supplemented by reference TRBV5-1 and TRBJ1-2, the full variable domain reads KAGVTQTPRYLIKTRGQQVTLSCSPISGHRSVSWYQQTPGQGLQFLFEYFSETQRNKGNFPGRFSGRQFSNSRSEMNVSTLELGDSALYLCASSSTGGSSYGYTFGSGTRLTVV.

The V call is TRBV7-3, the J call TRBJ2-1; 13 bases are shared with TRBD2. V trimming: 4 bases; J trimming: 7 bases; junction bases outside the gene matches: 7. This CDR3 is built from 16 residues. CDR1 is SGHTA and CDR2 is FQGTGA in the germline V gene. The DNA of the CDR3 is TGTGCCAGCAGCTCTTCGACTAGCGGGAGGCGGAATGAGCAGTTCTTC. This translates into CASSSSTSGRRNEQFF.

Concerning this clone: In this CDR3 the conserved last residue, phenylalanine or tryptophan, is missing, so a read error is likely. No DNA is shown, since the ends of the CDR3 on it are uncertain; the CDR3 is the one TCRdb lists. The chain links TRBV20-1 to TRBJ2-7. Germline CDR1 and CDR2: DFQATT and SNEGSKA (reference sequence). Termini included, the CDR3 measures 17 amino acids. The CDR3 loop reads CSASWVFVPREVPGTAP.

The rearrangement links TRBV6-5 to TRBJ1-4, with a possible D match to TRBD1 (5 bases). The germline gives CDR1 MNHEY, CDR2 SVGAGI. The CDR3 consists of 15 residues. The ends were cut back, 6 bases at V and 3 bases at J, with 14 bases in the middle. The CDR3 loop is CASSQNGAANEKLFF. In nucleotides, the CDR3 is TGTGCCAGCAGCCAAAACGGGGCGGCTAATGAAAAACTGTTTTTT.

The chain employs TRBV3-1 (or the pseudogene TRBV3-2) and TRBJ1-2; D not resolved. Germline lookup yields CDR1 LGHDT and CDR2 YNNKEL (reference sequence). Trimming pared 3 bases from V and 4 bases from J, leaving 12 bases between. CDR3 length equals 14 residues. CDR3 sequence (DNA): TGTGCCAGCAGCCATACGTACAACATCTATGGCTACACCTTC. Amino acids: CASSHTYNIYGYTF.

This chain uses TRBV27 with TRBJ2-3, with D maybe TRBD2 (5 bases). CDR3 length equals 13 residues. CDR1 MNHEY and CDR2 SMNVEV come from the germline V gene (reference sequence). The ends were cut back, 6 bases at V and 4 bases at J, with 11 bases in the middle. CDR3 nucleotide sequence: TGTGCCAGCAGGACTGTTAGCGCAGATACGCAGTATTTT. Its translation: CASRTVSADTQYF.

The gene calls are TRBV11-3 and TRBJ2-7; D is unclear. This CDR3 contains 12 residues. V lost 4 bases, J lost 5 bases, and 9 bases lay in between. Germline values: CDR1 SGHNT, CDR2 YENEEA. The CDR3 spells CASSWTSDEQYF. Written as DNA, the CDR3 is TGTGCCAGCAGCTGGACCTCGGACGAGCAGTACTTC. Based on the CDR3 plus reference TRBV11-3 and TRBJ2-7, the full variable domain is EAGVVQSPRYKIIEKKQPVAFWCNPISGHNTLYWYLQNLGQGPELLIRYENEEAVDDSQLPKDRFSAERLKGVDSTLKIQPAELGDSAVYLCASSWTSDEQYFGPGTRLTVT.

The rearrangement uses TRBV27 and TRBJ1-1; maybe TRBD1 (5 bases). V was trimmed by 3 bases and J by 0 bases, leaving 8 bases between them. Germline V gives CDR1 MNHEY, CDR2 SMNVEV (reference sequence). The CDR3 extends over 14 amino acids. CDR3 sequence: CASSLTVLNTEAFF. In DNA, the CDR3 is TGTGCCAGCAGTTTGACAGTTCTGAACACTGAAGCTTTCTTT.

The count of this clone is one. The V gene is TRBV6-5, the J gene TRBJ1-4; TRBD1 matches 7 bases. J was trimmed by 12 bases and V by 6 bases; bases with no gene match: 13. This CDR3 spans 14 amino acids. CDR1 and CDR2 from the germline V gene are MNHEY and SVGAGI. The CDR3 here is CASSRFRQGMELFF. The CDR3 nucleotides are TGTGCCAGCAGCCGATTCCGACAGGGAATGGAACTGTTTTTT.

This chain connects TRBV30 to TRBJ1-5; D gene unclear. V was trimmed by 2 bases and J by 2 bases, leaving 4 bases between them. The germline gives CDR1 GTSNPN, CDR2 SVGIG (reference sequence). There are 12 residues in the CDR3. Here the CDR3 reads CAWSKRNQPQHF. CDR3 in DNA: TGTGCCTGGAGTAAACGCAATCAGCCCCAGCATTTT.

The V call is TRBV21-1, the J call TRBJ2-2; the listed D gene, TRBD1, was not tested against the DNA. TRBV21-1 is assigned pseudogene status. This CDR3 is 16 amino acids long. The CDR3 sequence: CASSKAGQGNPGELFF. The CDR3 DNA reads as TGTGCCAGCAGCAAAGCCGGACAGGGGAACCCCGGGGAGCTGTTTTTT.

The chain couples TRBV25-1 to TRBJ1-2; D is undetermined. Germline V gene sequence: CDR1 MGHDK, CDR2 SYGVNS. This CDR3 has 13 residues. Trimming stripped 4 bases from V and 4 bases from J, with 10 bases between. The CDR3 nucleotides read TGTGCCAGCAGTGCAGGAGGGTTCTATGGCTACACCTTC. It codes for CASSAGGFYGYTF.

The gene calls are TRBV6-4 and TRBJ1-5, with 9 bases aligning to TRBD1. Germline lookup yields CDR1 MRHNA and CDR2 SNTAGT. Germline trimming cut 6 bases from V and 4 bases from J; bases unmatched to any gene: 7. The CDR3 totals 15 residues. The CDR3 sequence is CASSPGQGNNQPQHF. CDR3 sequence (DNA): TGTGCCAGCAGCCCCGGACAGGGGAATAATCAGCCCCAGCATTTT.

The chain combines TRBV19 with TRBJ2-7; no clear D. Germline lookup yields CDR1 LNHDA and CDR2 SQIVND (reference sequence). V lost 4 bases, J lost 1 base, and 11 bases lay in between. The CDR3 has 14 amino acids. CDR3 bases: TGTGCCAGTAGTAACCCGACGGATTCCTACGAGCAGTACTTC. Its translation: CASSNPTDSYEQYF.

The gene calls are TRBV19 and TRBJ1-5; D is unclear. The CDR3 contains 16 residues. Germline lookup yields CDR1 LNHDA and CDR2 SQIVND (reference sequence). V was shortened by 7 bases and J by 0 bases, with 16 bases between the two germline ends. The CDR3 is CASTKRHRDSNQPQHF. The DNA for the CDR3 is TGTGCCAGTACCAAGAGGCACCGTGATAGCAATCAGCCCCAGCATTTT. The full variable domain, with the rest looked up from reference TRBV19 and TRBJ1-5, is DGGITQSPKYLFRKEGQNVTLSCEQNLNHDAMYWYRQDPGQGLRLIYYSQIVNDFQKGDIAEGYSVSREKKESFPLTVTSAQKNPTAFYLCASTKRHRDSNQPQHFGDGTRLSIL.

The rearrangement uses TRBV5-1 and TRBJ1-1; D uncertain. V was shortened by 4 bases and J by 0 bases, with 16 bases between the two germline ends. The CDR3 sequence is 16 residues long. Germline loops: CDR1 SGHRS, CDR2 YFSETQ. The CDR3 DNA is TGCGCCAGCAGCCTTACAGTCCCCGGCCTGAACACTGAAGCTTTCTTT. It is translated as CASSLTVPGLNTEAFF. Complete variable domain (other parts from reference TRBV5-1 and TRBJ1-1): KAGVTQTPRYLIKTRGQQVTLSCSPISGHRSVSWYQQTPGQGLQFLFEYFSETQRNKGNFPGRFSGRQFSNSRSEMNVSTLELGDSALYLCASSLTVPGLNTEAFFGQGTRLTVV.

Comment on this clone: In the same sample, other DNA sequences code for this CDR3. This rearrangement joins TRBV30 to TRBJ1-1; no reliable D call. V was pared by 3 bases and J by 1 base, with 9 bases between. CDR1 and CDR2 from the germline V gene are GTSNPN and SVGIG (reference sequence). The CDR3 totals 13 residues. CDR3 DNA sequence: TGTGCCTGGAGCGGGTCGCAGAACACTGAAGCTTTCTTT. This sequence encodes CAWSGSQNTEAFF.

The chain uses TRBV19 and TRBJ2-5, with 12 bases aligning to TRBD2. CDR1 LNHDA and CDR2 SQIVND come from the germline V gene (reference sequence). The CDR3 runs to 16 residues. V trimming: 4 bases; J trimming: 1 base; junction bases outside the gene matches: 4. DNA for the CDR3: TGTGCCAGTAGTAACGGACTAGCGGGGCCCCAAGAGACCCAGTACTTC. Its translation: CASSNGLAGPQETQYF.

The V gene is TRBV12-3 or TRBV12-4, the J gene TRBJ2-5; D is possibly TRBD2 (6 bases). CDR3 length equals 13 residues. Trimming cost V 5 bases and J 3 bases, with 10 bases left between them. CDR3 nucleotide sequence: TGTGCCAGCAGTCTAACTAGCAAAGAGACCCAGTACTTC. It codes for CASSLTSKETQYF.

There are a few counts of this clone. The CDR3: CASSPREGWEQYF. DNA for the CDR3: TGTGCCAGCAGCCCGAGGGAGGGCTGGGAGCAGTACTTC. The chain joins TRBV11-2 to TRBJ2-7; 7 positions agree with TRBD2. This CDR3 is 13 amino acids long. The V segment lost 5 bases and the J segment 7 bases; nucleotides outside the gene matches: 8. The germline V gene encodes CDR1 SGHAT and CDR2 FQNNGV.

J is TRBJ1-2 and V is TRBV19; the D gene is possibly TRBD1 (6 bases). The CDR3 has 14 residues. CDR1 is LNHDA and CDR2 is SQIVND in the germline V gene (reference sequence). The germline V and J ends were trimmed by 5 bases and 3 bases, with 13 bases remaining between them. As DNA, the CDR3 is TGTGCCAGTAGTGCATGGGACACCCACTATGGCTACACCTTC. This translates into CASSAWDTHYGYTF.